This record looks at one T cell receptor beta chain sequence and its context. This record comes from a study of PD-L1 blockade in urothelial cancer. Clones were sequenced by immunoSEQ multiplex PCR, and TCRdb holds only the in-frame ones, with some missing. In the table there are some 110,000 clones, under 95% of which are singletons. Time point denoted: peripheral blood 6 weeks after treatment start. V lost 6 bases and J lost 6, with 16 bases in between. The CDR3 is 14 residues long. CDR1 MNHEY and CDR2 SVGAGI come from the germline V gene. The chain has TRBV6-5 and TRBJ2-3; maybe TRBD1 (6 bases). The source of this sequence is a man aged 60 to 69 with urothelial cancer. The sequencing used PBMCs, collected around atezolizumab (anti-PD-L1) treatment. CDR3 sequence: CASRKTFGGDTQYF. CDR3 in DNA: TGTGCCAGCAGAAAGACTTTTGGGGGCGATACGCAGTATTTT.